This TCR beta chain was sequenced during a study of blood T cell repertoires in COVID-19. Across the whole study: Some COVID-19 samples were acute and others convalescent; all came from the United States, Italy and Spain. T cells, B-cell-depleted T cells, or PBMCs provided the cDNA or gDNA that served as material.

Per the original data handling: Amplification of reference gene primers provided the estimated nucleated cell counts. Sequencing used immunoSEQ multiplex PCR; TCRdb keeps in-frame clones, though not all of them. That table gives V, J and clone size, and the DNA gave D and trimming. The sample shows under 140,000 clones, approximately 67% of them seen only once. The CDR3 length is 13 residues. The germline V gene has CDR1 SGHAT and CDR2 FQNNGV. Trimming stripped 0 bases from V and 10 bases from J, with 10 bases between. This clone was recorded a few times. This TCR derives from a woman aged 60-75 years with acute or convalescent COVID-19. This chain uses TRBV11-2 with TRBJ2-1, with a weak D call TRBD2 (7 bases). Source material: peripheral blood. The chain's CDR3 is CASSLDRGGEQFF. DNA of the CDR3: TGTGCCAGCAGCTTAGATCGCGGGGGCGAGCAGTTCTTC.